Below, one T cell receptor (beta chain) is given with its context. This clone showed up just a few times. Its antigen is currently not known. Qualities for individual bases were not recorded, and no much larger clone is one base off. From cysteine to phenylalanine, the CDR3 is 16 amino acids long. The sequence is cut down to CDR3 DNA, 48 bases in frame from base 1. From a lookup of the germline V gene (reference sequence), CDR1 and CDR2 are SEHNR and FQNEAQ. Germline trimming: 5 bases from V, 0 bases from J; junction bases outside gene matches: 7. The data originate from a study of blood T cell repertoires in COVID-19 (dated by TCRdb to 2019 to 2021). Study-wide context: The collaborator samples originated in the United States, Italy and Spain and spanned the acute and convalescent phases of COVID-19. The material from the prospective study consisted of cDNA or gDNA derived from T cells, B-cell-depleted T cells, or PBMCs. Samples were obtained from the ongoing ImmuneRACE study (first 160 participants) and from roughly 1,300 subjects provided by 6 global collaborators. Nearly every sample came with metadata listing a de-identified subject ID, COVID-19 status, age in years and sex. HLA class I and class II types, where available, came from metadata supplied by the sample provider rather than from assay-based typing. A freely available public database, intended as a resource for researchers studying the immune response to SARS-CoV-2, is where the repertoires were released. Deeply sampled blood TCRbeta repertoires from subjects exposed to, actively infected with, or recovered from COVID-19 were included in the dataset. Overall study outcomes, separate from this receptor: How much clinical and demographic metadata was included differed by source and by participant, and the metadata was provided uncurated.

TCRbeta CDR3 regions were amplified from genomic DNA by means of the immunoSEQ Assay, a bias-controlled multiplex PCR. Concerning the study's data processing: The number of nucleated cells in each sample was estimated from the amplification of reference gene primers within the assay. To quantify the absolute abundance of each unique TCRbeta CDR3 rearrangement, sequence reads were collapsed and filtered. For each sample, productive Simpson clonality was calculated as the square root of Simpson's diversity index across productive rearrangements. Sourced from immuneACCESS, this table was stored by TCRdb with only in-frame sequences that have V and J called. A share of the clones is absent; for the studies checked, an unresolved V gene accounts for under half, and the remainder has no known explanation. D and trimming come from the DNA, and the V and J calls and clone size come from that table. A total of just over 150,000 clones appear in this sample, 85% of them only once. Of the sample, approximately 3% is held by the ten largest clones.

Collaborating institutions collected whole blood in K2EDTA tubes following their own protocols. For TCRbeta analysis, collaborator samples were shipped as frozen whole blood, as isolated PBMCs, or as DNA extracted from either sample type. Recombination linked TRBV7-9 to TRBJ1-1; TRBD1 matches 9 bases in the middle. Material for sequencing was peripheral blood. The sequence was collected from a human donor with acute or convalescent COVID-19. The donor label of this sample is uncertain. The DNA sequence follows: TGTGCCAGCAGCACGGACAGGGGACTAATGAACACTGAAGCTTTCTTT. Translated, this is CASSTDRGLMNTEAFF. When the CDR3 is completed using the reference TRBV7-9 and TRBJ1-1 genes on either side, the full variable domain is DTGVSQNPRHKITKRGQNVTFRCDPISEHNRLYWYRQTLGQGPEFLTYFQNEAQLEKSRLLSDRFSAERPKGSFSTLEIQRTEQGDSAMYLCASSTDRGLMNTEAFFGQGTRLTVV.